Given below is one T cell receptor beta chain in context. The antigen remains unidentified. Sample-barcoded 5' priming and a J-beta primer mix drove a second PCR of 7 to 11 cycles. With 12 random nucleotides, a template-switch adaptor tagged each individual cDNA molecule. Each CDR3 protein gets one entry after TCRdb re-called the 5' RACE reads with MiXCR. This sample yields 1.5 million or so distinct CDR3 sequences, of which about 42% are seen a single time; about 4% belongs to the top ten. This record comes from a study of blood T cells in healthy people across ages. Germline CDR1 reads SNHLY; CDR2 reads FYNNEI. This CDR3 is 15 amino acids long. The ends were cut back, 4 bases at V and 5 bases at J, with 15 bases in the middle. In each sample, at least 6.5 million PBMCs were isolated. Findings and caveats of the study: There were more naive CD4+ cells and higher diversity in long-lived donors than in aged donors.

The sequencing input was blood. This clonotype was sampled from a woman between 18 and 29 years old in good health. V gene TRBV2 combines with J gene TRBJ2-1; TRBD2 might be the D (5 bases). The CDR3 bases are TGTGCCAGCAGTGGAGGGCCCCCCGGGGACAATGAGCAGTTCTTC. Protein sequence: CASSGGPPGDNEQFF.